Listed here are 8 T cell receptor beta chains from one sample, sequenced in a study of blood T cell repertoires in COVID-19. Produced via immunoSEQ multiplex PCR; TCRdb's table is partial and in-frame only. The sample has 250,000 to 350,000 clones, 88% seen once; the top ten hold roughly 2%. Sequences were obtained from PBMCs or T cells enriched from blood (not recorded which). The receptors were gathered from an older woman in a cohort exposed to, infected with or recovered from COVID-19 (not recorded which).

The rearrangement uses TRBV7-2 and TRBJ2-5, with D perhaps matching TRBD1 (5 bases). V was shortened by 2 bases and J by 4 bases, with 14 bases between the two germline ends. Germline CDR1 reads SGHTA; CDR2 reads FQGNSA. This CDR3 spans 15 amino acids. The CDR3 is CASSLPGIVRETQYF. CDR3 sequence (DNA): TGTGCCAGCAGCTTACCAGGGATAGTTCGAGAGACCCAGTACTTC.

The chain couples TRBV7-2 to TRBJ2-1; no clear D. V dropped 5 bases and J dropped 2 bases, with 10 bases sitting between them. Germline V gene lookup returns CDR1 SGHTA and CDR2 FQGNSA. CDR3 length: 14 residues. CDR3 in DNA: TGTGCCAGCAGCCGTAGCATAACCTACAATGAGCAGTTCTTC. It encodes CASSRSITYNEQFF.

The chain combines TRBV7-2 with TRBJ2-7, with TRBD2 matching 10 bases. Trimming cost V 1 base and J 2 bases; bases outside gene matches: 5. Per the germline V gene, CDR1 is SGHTA and CDR2 is FQGNSA. The CDR3 runs to 16 residues. CDR3 DNA: TGTGCCAGCAGCTTAGTCCCTAGCGGGAGCCCCTACGAGCAGTACTTC. Its protein product is CASSLVPSGSPYEQYF.

This clone has a single count. The chain couples TRBV7-3 to TRBJ1-1; 10 bases fit TRBD1. Germline V gene lookup returns CDR1 SGHTA and CDR2 FQGTGA. Trimming at V came to 4 bases and at J to 0 bases, leaving 2 bases not matched to a gene. The CDR3 loop spans 15 amino acids. This CDR3 reads CASSWDRGMNTEAFF. In nucleotides, the CDR3 is TGTGCCAGCAGCTGGGACAGGGGTATGAACACTGAAGCTTTCTTT.

J is TRBJ2-2 and V is TRBV18; 7 bases are shared with TRBD1. Germline-derived CDR1 and CDR2 are KGHSH and LQKENI. The length of the CDR3 is 13 residues. Germline trimming cut 1 base from V and 10 bases from J; bases unmatched to any gene: 3. As DNA, the CDR3 is TGTGCCAGCTCACCACGCACAGGGGAGGAGCTGTTTTTT. Its protein is CASSPRTGEELFF. The full variable domain, its missing parts supplied by reference TRBV18 and TRBJ2-2, is NAGVMQNPRHLVRRRGQEARLRCSPMKGHSHVYWYRQLPEEGLKFMVYLQKENIIDESGMPKERFSAEFPKEGPSILRIQQVVRGDSAAYFCASSPRTGEELFFGEGSRLTVL.

The V gene is TRBV28, the J gene TRBJ1-1; TRBD1 matches at 7 bases. This CDR3 is built from 15 residues. J was trimmed by 4 bases and V by 4 bases; bases with no gene match: 9. CDR1 and CDR2 from the germline V gene are MDHEN and SYDVKM. CDR3 residues: CASSWSDRVGTEAFF. CDR3 DNA sequence: TGTGCCAGCAGTTGGAGCGACAGGGTGGGCACTGAAGCTTTCTTT.

Concerning this clone: A junction end diverges from the germline sequence, so it may reflect a read error. This chain connects TRBV5-1 to TRBJ2-2; TRBD2 matches at 7 bases. Germline-derived CDR1 and CDR2 are SGHRS and YFSETQ. The CDR3 runs 13 residues. The CDR3: CARSWGEGGELFF. CDR3 DNA: TGCGCCCGCAGCTGGGGGGAGGGCGGGGAGCTGTTTTTT.

This clone was observed a single time. At one of its ends the junction is not consistent with the germline gene, which may arise from a read error. This chain connects TRBV7-7 to TRBJ2-2; 7 bases line up with TRBD1. Germline V CDR1 and CDR2: SSHAT, FNYEAQ (reference sequence). This CDR3 is 15 amino acids long. In DNA form, the CDR3 reads TGTGCTAGCAGCCCTAGACAGGGTTCGGCCGGGGAGCTGTTTTTT. Translation gives CASSPRQGSAGELFF.